This TCR beta chain was captured in a study of regulatory T cells in long-lasting Graves disease. HTBI primers from iRepertoire and Arm-PCR of CDR3 regions yielded the TCR beta libraries. MiXCR was run by TCRdb on the multiplex PCR reads, yielding one entry per CDR3 protein. In the table there are roughly 500,000 distinct CDR3 sequences, around a fifth of which are singletons. This CDR3 spans 16 amino acids. Looked up from germline, CDR1 is LNHDA and CDR2 is SQIVND (reference sequence). V was trimmed by 8 bases and J by 3 bases, leaving 19 bases between them. Whole-study findings and limits: Favoring TRBV28, TRBJ1-2 and TRBJ2-5 was a feature seen in persistent disease. The number of shared public clonotypes was higher in persistent patients (2,741) than new patients (over 900).

Indicated time point: persistent/refractory GD, antithyroid drugs over 5 years with positive TRAb. Generation of the TCR library employed RNA extracted from PBMCs. Worth noting for this clonotype: The antigen is unknown.

The origin of this receptor is a female donor with Graves disease. The chain links TRBV19 to TRBJ1-4; D possibly corresponds to TRBD1 (5 bases). This sample comprised peripheral blood mononuclear cells (PBMCs), obtained when the disease was refractory, from a patient treated with antithyroid drugs. CDR3 residues: CASDLIEGQANEKLFF. As DNA, the CDR3 is TGTGCCAGTGATCTGATCGAGGGGCAGGCTAATGAAAAACTGTTTTTT.